This T cell receptor beta chain was retrieved from a study of CD8+ T cells in alopecia areata. Study findings and constraints: In scalp samples, resident alphabeta T cells of normal skin are also sequenced. Having one nonresponder leaves uncertain how baseline CD8+ expansion relates to response.

Reverse transcription of extracted RNA yielded cDNA, which provided the sequencing template. Clones were sequenced by immunoSEQ multiplex PCR, and TCRdb holds only the in-frame ones, with some missing. The sample holds a few hundred thousand clones, 50% to 70% seen once. The V end was cut by 5 bases, the J end by 0 bases, with 9 bases between. The length of the CDR3 is 13 residues. The V gene's germline CDR1 is SQVTM and CDR2 ANQGSEA. This sample's treatment: oral pan-JAK inhibitor, 5-10 mg twice daily. Turning to this clone: Its antigen remains unknown.

The sample consisted of CD4+ T cells sorted from blood, taken at week 4, from a patient treated with tofacitinib. This receptor was obtained from a human donor with alopecia areata. The chain employs TRBV29-1 and TRBJ2-3; D unclear. The CDR3 DNA reads as TGCAGCGTTCTGTGGGTTAGCACAGATACGCAGTATTTT. Encoded protein: CSVLWVSTDTQYF.